This is a list of T cell receptor beta chains from one sample in a study of breast tumors, draining lymph nodes, adjacent tissues. TCRdb used MiXCR to reprocess the multiplex PCR reads, holding one entry per CDR3 protein. The sample includes 150,000 to 200,000 distinct CDR3 sequences, 33% of them seen just once. Sequencing was carried out using axillary lymph node tissue. These receptors all come from a female donor with breast cancer. Some clones in this sample may be carry-over from other donors' samples. Both conserved end residues are part of each CDR3. D genes are given only for firm matches. A clone size is listed for some rows: how often the clone was seen (once, few, many), or a class if it is expanded.

d_call,clone_size,v_call,j_call,cdr3_nt,cdr3_aa
NA,many,TRBV6-1,TRBJ1-6,TGTGCCAGCAGTGAACGTATTGGGTATTCACCCCTCCACTTT,CASSERIGYSPLHF
NA,many,TRBV19,TRBJ1-2,TGTGCCAGTAGTTCCCAGATGGGCTATGGCTACACCTTC,CASSSQMGYGYTF
NA,many,TRBV29-1,TRBJ2-5,TGCAGCGTTGAAGGGGGATCGGAGACCCAGTACTTC,CSVEGGSETQYF
TRBD2,NA,TRBV5-5,TRBJ2-3,TGTGCCAGCAGCTTATCCGGGACTAGCGGGAGGGCCCCTCATACGCAGTATTTT,CASSLSGTSGRAPHTQYF
NA,many,TRBV2,TRBJ2-5,TGTGCCAGCATGCGGGGTGACGGGGCCCAGTACTTC,CASMRGDGAQYF
NA,many,TRBV3-1,TRBJ1-2,TGTGCCAGCAGCCAAGCTCAGTTCTATGGCTACACCTTC,CASSQAQFYGYTF
TRBD1,NA,TRBV20-1,TRBJ2-6,TGCAGTGCTAGAGAGACAGGGGGCTCTGCGGCCAACGTCCTGACTTTC,CSARETGGSAANVLTF
TRBD2,many,TRBV18,TRBJ2-7,TGTGCCAGCTCCCAAACCCTAGCGGGAGGTGACGAGCAGTACTTC,CASSQTLAGGDEQYF
NA,few,TRBV14,TRBJ1-5,TGTGCCAGCAGCCAAGATCGACAGCTCAATCAGCCCCAGCATTTT,CASSQDRQLNQPQHF
NA,once,TRBV3-1,TRBJ1-1,TGTGCCAGCAGTCTGGCCTTTAACACCGAAGCTTTCTTT,CASSLAFNTEAFF
NA,many,TRBV7-9,TRBJ2-2,TGTGCCAGCAGCCCCCGGACAGCGAACACCGGGGAGCTGTTTTTT,CASSPRTANTGELFF
TRBD2,NA,TRBV28,TRBJ2-3,TGTGCCAGCAGCCTTCCCAGAGTTGGACTAGCGGGAACAGATACGCAGTATTTT,CASSLPRVGLAGTDTQYF
NA,many,TRBV5-6,TRBJ2-7,TGTGCCAGCAGCTTGGGCCCGGTTTCCTACGAGCAGTACTTC,CASSLGPVSYEQYF
TRBD1,NA,TRBV6-2/TRBV6-3,TRBJ1-5,TGTGCCAGCAGTCCGGCAGGGGGTCAGAGGGAGGGGCCCCAGCATTTT,CASSPAGGQREGPQHF
TRBD1,many,TRBV18,TRBJ1-2,TGTGCCAGCTCGCCGGGACAGGATTATGGCTACACCTTC,CASSPGQDYGYTF
NA,NA,TRBV20-1,TRBJ1-2,TGCAGTGCTAGAGATCTCGGGGAACAGGCGTACACCTTC,CSARDLGEQAYTF
NA,NA,TRBV9,TRBJ2-3,TGTGCCAGCAGCGTAGAGGGCAGGGGCACAGATACGCAGTATTTT,CASSVEGRGTDTQYF
TRBD2,many,TRBV12-3/TRBV12-4,TRBJ2-1,TGTGCCAGCAGTTCCGGGGAGGGACGGTACAATGAGCAGTTCTTC,CASSSGEGRYNEQFF
NA,NA,TRBV7-2,TRBJ2-3,TGTGCCAGCAGCTCTGGGACTGTGGGCACAGATACGCTGTATTTT,CASSSGTVGTDTLYF
NA,NA,TRBV12-3/TRBV12-4,TRBJ1-3,TGTGCCAGCAGTTTCGGGGGCTCTGGGGCCAACGTCCGATATTTT,CASSFGGSGANVRYF
NA,many,TRBV27,TRBJ1-6,TGTGCCACCCAAAGAAGCAGGGGATATAATTCACCCCTCCACTTT,CATQRSRGYNSPLHF
NA,many,TRBV5-8,TRBJ2-3,TGTGCCAGCAGCTTGGCTGCACGGGGGGCAGGCACAGATACGCAGTATTTT,CASSLAARGAGTDTQYF
NA,many,TRBV6-5,TRBJ2-3,TGTGCCAGCAGCCTACGAGGGGATACGCAGTATTTT,CASSLRGDTQYF
NA,NA,TRBV11-3,TRBJ1-5,TGTGCCAGCAGCTTAGTCCGGGCCGATATGAATCAGCCCCAGCATTTT,CASSLVRADMNQPQHF
NA,many,TRBV9,TRBJ2-7,TGTGCCAGCAGCGTAGATGGGGGGGCGTATGGCTACGAGCAGTACTTC,CASSVDGGAYGYEQYF
NA,NA,TRBV2,TRBJ2-2,TGTGCCAGCAGTGGGTGGGACACCGGGGAGCTGTTTTTT,CASSGWDTGELFF
TRBD2,many,TRBV6-4,TRBJ2-1,TGTGCCAGCAGTCTCGGGAGGGACAATGAGCAGTTCTTC,CASSLGRDNEQFF
TRBD2,many,TRBV6-5,TRBJ2-3,TGTGCCAGCAGACGAACGGGGGGGCCAACAGATACGCAGTATTTT,CASRRTGGPTDTQYF
NA,many,TRBV6-2/TRBV6-3,TRBJ1-5,TGTGCCAGCACCCCGGGGGGCAGGGGTTTCTCGAGCAATCAGCCCCAGCATTTT,CASTPGGRGFSSNQPQHF
TRBD1,NA,TRBV7-9,TRBJ1-3,TGTGCCAGCAGCTTAGAGGGGACAGTCGGAAACACCATATATTTT,CASSLEGTVGNTIYF
NA,many,TRBV5-1,TRBJ1-2,TGCGCCAGCAGCTTGGAAGGGGTATTGGGCTACACCTTC,CASSLEGVLGYTF
TRBD1,NA,TRBV5-6,TRBJ1-6,TGTGCCAGCAGCCATATAACAGGGGTTAATTCACCCCTCCACTTT,CASSHITGVNSPLHF
NA,many,TRBV24-1,TRBJ2-2,TGTGCCACCGCCGGGACGGTCAACACCGGGGAGCTGTTTTTT,CATAGTVNTGELFF
NA,many,TRBV6-4,TRBJ2-6,TGTGCCAGCAGTGACTCGTTAGACTCTGGGGCCAACGTCCTGACTTTC,CASSDSLDSGANVLTF
NA,many,TRBV20-1,TRBJ1-4,TGCAGTGCTAGTCTCGGGTTCGGAAGTGAAAAACTGTTTTTT,CSASLGFGSEKLFF
TRBD1,NA,TRBV25-1,TRBJ2-3,TGTGCCAGCAGTGAACCGGACAGGGCGGACACAGATACGCAGTATTTT,CASSEPDRADTDTQYF
NA,many,TRBV12-3/TRBV12-4,TRBJ2-7,TGTGCCAGCAGTTTAGCGTCCAAAAACGAGCAGTACTTC,CASSLASKNEQYF
NA,many,TRBV5-6,TRBJ2-1,TGTGCCAGCAGCTTGGTGTCAGGGGTCCAATTTTACAATGAGCAGTTCTTC,CASSLVSGVQFYNEQFF
NA,NA,TRBV5-1,TRBJ1-5,TGCGCCAGCAGCTTGGAGCAGTCCAGGGCCGAGGGCAATCAGCCCCAGCATTTT,CASSLEQSRAEGNQPQHF
NA,NA,TRBV2,TRBJ1-1,TGTGCCAGCCTAAGCCTCCCTGGGGCTTTCTTT,CASLSLPGAFF